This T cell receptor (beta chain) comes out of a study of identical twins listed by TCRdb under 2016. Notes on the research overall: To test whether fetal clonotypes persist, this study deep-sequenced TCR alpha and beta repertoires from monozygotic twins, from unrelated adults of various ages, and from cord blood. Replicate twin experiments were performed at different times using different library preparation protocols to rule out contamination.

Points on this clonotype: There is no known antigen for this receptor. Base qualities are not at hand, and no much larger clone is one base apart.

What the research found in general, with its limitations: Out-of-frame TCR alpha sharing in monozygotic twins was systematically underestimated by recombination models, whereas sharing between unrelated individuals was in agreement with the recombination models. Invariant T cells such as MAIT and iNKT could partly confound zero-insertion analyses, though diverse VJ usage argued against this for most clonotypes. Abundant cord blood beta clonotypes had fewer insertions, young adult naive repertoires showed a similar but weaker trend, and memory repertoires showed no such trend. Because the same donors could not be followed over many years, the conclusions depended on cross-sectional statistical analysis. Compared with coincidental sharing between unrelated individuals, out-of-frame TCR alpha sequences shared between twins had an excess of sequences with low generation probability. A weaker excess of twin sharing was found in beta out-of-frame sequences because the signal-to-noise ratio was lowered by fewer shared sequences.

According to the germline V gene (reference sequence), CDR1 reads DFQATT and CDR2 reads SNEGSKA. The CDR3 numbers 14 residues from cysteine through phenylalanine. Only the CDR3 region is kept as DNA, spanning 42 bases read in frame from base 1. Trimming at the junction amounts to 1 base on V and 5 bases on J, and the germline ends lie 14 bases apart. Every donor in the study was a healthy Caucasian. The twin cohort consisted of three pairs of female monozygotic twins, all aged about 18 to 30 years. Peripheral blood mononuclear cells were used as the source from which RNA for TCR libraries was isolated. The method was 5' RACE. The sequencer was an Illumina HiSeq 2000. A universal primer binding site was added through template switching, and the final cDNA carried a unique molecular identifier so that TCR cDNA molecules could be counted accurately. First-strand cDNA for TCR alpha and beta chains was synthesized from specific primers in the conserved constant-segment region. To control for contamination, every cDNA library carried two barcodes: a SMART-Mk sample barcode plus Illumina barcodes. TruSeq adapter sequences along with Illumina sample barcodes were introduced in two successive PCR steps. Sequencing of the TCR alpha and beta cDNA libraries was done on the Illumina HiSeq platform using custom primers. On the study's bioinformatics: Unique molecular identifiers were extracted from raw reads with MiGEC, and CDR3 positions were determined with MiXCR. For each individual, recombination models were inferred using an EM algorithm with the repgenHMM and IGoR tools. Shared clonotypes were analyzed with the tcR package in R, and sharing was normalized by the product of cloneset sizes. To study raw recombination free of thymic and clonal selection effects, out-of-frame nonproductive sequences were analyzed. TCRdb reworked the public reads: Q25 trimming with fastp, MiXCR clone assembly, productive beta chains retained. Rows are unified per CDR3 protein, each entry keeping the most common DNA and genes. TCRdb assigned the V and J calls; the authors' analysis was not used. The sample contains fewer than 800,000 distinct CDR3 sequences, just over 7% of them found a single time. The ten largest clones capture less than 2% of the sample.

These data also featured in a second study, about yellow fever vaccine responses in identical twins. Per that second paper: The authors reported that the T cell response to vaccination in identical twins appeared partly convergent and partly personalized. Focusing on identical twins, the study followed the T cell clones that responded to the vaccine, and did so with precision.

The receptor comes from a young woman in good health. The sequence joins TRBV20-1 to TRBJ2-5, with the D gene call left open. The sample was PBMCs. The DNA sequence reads TGCAGTGCTAGAGTTTTCAAGCCGAGGGAGACCCAGTACTTC. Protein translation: CSARVFKPRETQYF.